The rows below give T cell receptor beta chains drawn from one sample of a study of blood T cell repertoires in COVID-19. The table came from immunoSEQ multiplex PCR; TCRdb's copy has only in-frame clones and leaves some out. The sample contains under 200,000 clones, around nine tenths of which appear only once. Sequenced input: peripheral blood. Receptor source: a woman in her 70s with COVID-19, enrolled during active disease. Both conserved end residues are part of each CDR3. A D gene is named only where the DNA matches it firmly. Some rows have no size entry. The others give once, few or many, or a class for an expanded clone.

TRBJ1-6 | . | . | TRBV27 | TGTGCCAGCAGTTTATCCGCGGGGCGGCAGGGAAAACGCTCACCCCTCCACTTT | CASSLSAGRQGKRSPLHF
TRBJ2-3 | . | TRBD2 | TRBV18 | TGTGCCAGCTCACCAGACTATGCGGGGGGCTCCTTCGGCACAGATACGCAGTATTTT | CASSPDYAGGSFGTDTQYF
TRBJ1-1 | . | . | TRBV18 | TGTGCCAGCTCACCCCCTTCGGGGGGCAACACTGAAGCTTTCTTT | CASSPPSGGNTEAFF
TRBJ1-3 | . | . | TRBV6-6 | TGTGCCAGCAAACGCGACAGGATTGGAAACACCATATATTTT | CASKRDRIGNTIYF
TRBJ2-3 | . | TRBD1 | TRBV3-1/TRBV3-2 | TGTGCCAGCAGCCAAGCGGGGACAGGGAAGGTTAGCTTGGAGTATTTT | CASSQAGTGKVSLEYF
TRBJ1-4 | . | TRBD1 | TRBV2 | TGTGCCAGCTCAGCGGGACAGGGCGAAAAACTGTTTTTT | CASSAGQGEKLFF
TRBJ2-1 | . | TRBD2 | TRBV11-3 | TGTGCCAGCAGCTTAGGGACTAGGCCAGACAATGAGCAGTTCTTC | CASSLGTRPDNEQFF
TRBJ1-2 | . | TRBD1 | TRBV28 | TGTGCCAGCAGTTTACCCACAGGGGCGGACTATGGCTACACCTTC | CASSLPTGADYGYTF
TRBJ1-1 | . | . | TRBV5-1 | TGCGCCAGCAGCTTGGGACCATTCGAGGGAACTGAAGCTTTCTTT | CASSLGPFEGTEAFF
TRBJ1-1 | . | TRBD1 | TRBV6-2/TRBV6-3 | TGTGCCAGCAGTTCGGGACAGGCGACGACTGAAGCTTTCTTT | CASSSGQATTEAFF
TRBJ2-4 | . | . | TRBV5-8 | TGTGCCAGCAACCCGGAGAGGGGGAACATTCAGTACTTC | CASNPERGNIQYF
TRBJ1-2 | . | TRBD1 | TRBV14 | TGTGCCAGCAGCCAAAGGAGACAGGGGGAATATGGCTACACCTTC | CASSQRRQGEYGYTF
TRBJ2-1 | . | . | TRBV7-8 | TGTGCCAGCAGCTTAGTTGTGGGGCGGGGATTCTACAATGAGCAGTTCTTC | CASSLVVGRGFYNEQFF
TRBJ2-5 | . | . | TRBV9 | TGTGCCGCAGCGACACAATTGACGAGCGGTCCAAACGAGCAGACCCAGTACTTC | CAAATQLTSGPNEQTQYF
TRBJ2-5 | . | . | TRBV7-2 | TGTGCCAGCAGCACGCTAAACGCGGGGGCCGGTGAGACCCAGTACTTC | CASSTLNAGAGETQYF
TRBJ1-4 | . | . | TRBV28 | TGTGCCAGCAGATTACGAGGGTTCGGTAATGAAAAACTGTTTTTT | CASRLRGFGNEKLFF
TRBJ1-3 | . | . | TRBV3-1/TRBV3-2 | TGTGCCAGCAGCCAAACAGGGATCGGCTCTGGAAACACCATATATTTT | CASSQTGIGSGNTIYF
TRBJ2-1 | . | TRBD2 | TRBV3-1/TRBV3-2 | TGTGCCAGCAGCTTCGGGGGGGCCCAGAATGAGCAGTTCTTC | CASSFGGAQNEQFF
TRBJ2-3 | . | . | TRBV18 | TGTGCCAGCTCACCGGGGGGGGGCCAAGATACGCAGTATTTT | CASSPGGGQDTQYF
TRBJ1-5 | . | . | TRBV5-1 | TGCGCCAGCAGCTCCTCGGGGGTTAGAGGGGAGCCCCAGCATTTT | CASSSSGVRGEPQHF
TRBJ2-1 | . | . | TRBV15 | TGTGCCACCAGCAGAGAACCCAGGGACAATGAGCAGTTCTTC | CATSREPRDNEQFF
TRBJ1-1 | few | TRBD1 | TRBV19 | TGTGCCAGTAGTACCTCTTCAGGGGGCGGCCCCATAAGCGCTGAAGCTTTCTTT | CASSTSSGGGPISAEAFF
TRBJ2-1 | . | TRBD1 | TRBV4-1 | TGCGCCAGCAGCCATTCAGAGGACAGGGTTGTCGATGAGCAGTTCTTC | CASSHSEDRVVDEQFF
TRBJ1-6 | . | TRBD1 | TRBV28 | TGTGCCAGCAGTTTAATTGTGGGACAGAATAATTCACCCCTCCACTTT | CASSLIVGQNNSPLHF
TRBJ1-5 | . | TRBD1 | TRBV6-2/TRBV6-3 | TGTGCCAGCAGTTCGGTGCGGGGCCTGACAGGGCGCAATCAGCCCCAGCATTTT | CASSSVRGLTGRNQPQHF
TRBJ1-1 | few | . | TRBV10-3 | TGTGCCATCAGTGAGGCCAGGGTTACTGAAGCTTTCTTT | CAISEARVTEAFF